This paragraph covers one T cell receptor beta chain sequence. The table came from immunoSEQ multiplex PCR; TCRdb's copy has only in-frame clones and leaves some out. The repertoire holds over 150,000 clones, with approximately 82% as singletons. This CDR3 is 16 amino acids long. Germline CDR1 is SGHRS and CDR2 is YFSETQ. V lost 1 base, J lost 7 bases, and 7 bases stayed unmatched. This sample was included in a study of blood T cell repertoires in COVID-19. Everyone who took part was roughly 18 to 89 years old, and they came from 24 US areas. The sequence derives from a woman aged 50 to 60 who had recovered from COVID-19. Sequenced material: PBMCs or T cells enriched from blood (not recorded which). V gene TRBV5-1 combines with J gene TRBJ2-2; 10 bases align to TRBD1. DNA of the CDR3: TGCGCCAGCAGCTTGATTCCGGGACAGGGGTTCGGGGAGCTGTTTTTT. This codes for CASSLIPGQGFGELFF.